This is a list of T cell receptor beta chains from one sample in a study of control samples from healthy donors and cancer patients. The data were produced by immunoSEQ multiplex PCR, yet TCRdb's version contains in-frame clones alone and is incomplete. The table shows 100,000 to 150,000 clones, with 70% to 90% occurring only once. Sequencing was done on a sample of blood. These receptors all come from a man aged 45 to 65 in good health. The conserved cysteine and the conserved F or W are not part of the CDR3 here.

CDR3aa	v_gene
ASSLGLMWQY	TRBV5-6
ASSLYRGRDTEAF	TRBV5-6
ASSSAQGGLSYEQY	TRBV28
SVEDSGFGTDTQY	TRBV29-1
ASSLRRDRGPYNEQF	TRBV7-8
ASSNSAGGPYNEQF	TRBV6-5
ASRNLRRENTGELF	TRBV5-6
ASSKARTNTEAF	TRBV2
ASSQIPDTQY	TRBV3-1/TRBV3-2
ASSQSTSGAYEQY	TRBV11-2
ASSFGGNTIY	TRBV12-3/TRBV12-4
SVGRGGEKLF	TRBV29-1
ASSQGNGNTIY	TRBV14
ASSPRGGTITEAF	TRBV7-9
ASESGGVQTQY	TRBV3-1/TRBV3-2
ASSSWGTGNSPLH	TRBV5-5
ASRGYSNQPQH	TRBV12-3/TRBV12-4
ASRVSAGAHHGYT	TRBV6-5
AWRATVNTEAF	TRBV30
ASSELVGYTPGELF	TRBV25-1
ATTPGSYGYT	TRBV6-5
ASSESTVGGTYGYT	TRBV25-1
ASSVGVDLSTDTQY	TRBV9
SVGRGNTGELF	TRBV29-1
ASSLAAGFMDEQF	TRBV7-6
ASSPRVLTGELF	TRBV2
ASTTDSNQPQH	TRBV6-5
AWRQGRLGTQY	TRBV30
SSSRGIQETQY	TRBV29-1
ASSYSGGSYNEQF	TRBV6-5
ASSLERVGAF	TRBV11-2
SGLGLAGAYTGELF	TRBV29-1
ASSKWRGTSGNTIY	TRBV19
ASSLAGDTQY	TRBV5-1
ASSLSSGSNEKLF	TRBV5-1
ASSLSGRLNEKLF	TRBV11-2
ASTQTRRAGELF	TRBV2
ASNSGTGGFSGYT	TRBV2
AWSGPGGVAQH	TRBV30
ASSYGQSDTQY	TRBV7-2